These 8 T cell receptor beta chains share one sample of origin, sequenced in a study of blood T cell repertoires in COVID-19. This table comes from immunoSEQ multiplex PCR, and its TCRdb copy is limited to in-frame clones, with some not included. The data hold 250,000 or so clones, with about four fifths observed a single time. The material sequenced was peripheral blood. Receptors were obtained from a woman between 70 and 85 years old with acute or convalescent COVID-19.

CDR3 nucleotide sequence: TGCGCCAGCAGCCAAGAAGACAGGGGGAATGAAAAACTGTTTTTT. It specifies CASSQEDRGNEKLFF. The chain has TRBV4-1 and TRBJ1-4; 9 nucleotides match TRBD1. The V and J ends lost 0 bases and 5 bases, in that order; junction bases with no gene match: 1. Germline V gene lookup returns CDR1 MGHRA and CDR2 YSYEKL. The CDR3 covers 15 residues.

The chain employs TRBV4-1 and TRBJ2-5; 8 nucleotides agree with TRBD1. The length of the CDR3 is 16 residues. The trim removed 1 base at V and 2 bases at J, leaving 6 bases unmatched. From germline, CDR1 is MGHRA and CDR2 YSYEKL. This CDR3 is CASSQVGRTGQETQYF. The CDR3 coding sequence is TGCGCCAGCAGCCAAGTAGGGCGGACAGGGCAAGAGACCCAGTACTTC.

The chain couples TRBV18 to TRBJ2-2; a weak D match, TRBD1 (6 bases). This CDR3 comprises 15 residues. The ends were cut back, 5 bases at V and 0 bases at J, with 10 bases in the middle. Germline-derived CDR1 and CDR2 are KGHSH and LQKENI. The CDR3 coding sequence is TGTGCCAGCTCAGCCCGGACAGCGAACACCGGGGAGCTGTTTTTT. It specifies CASSARTANTGELFF.

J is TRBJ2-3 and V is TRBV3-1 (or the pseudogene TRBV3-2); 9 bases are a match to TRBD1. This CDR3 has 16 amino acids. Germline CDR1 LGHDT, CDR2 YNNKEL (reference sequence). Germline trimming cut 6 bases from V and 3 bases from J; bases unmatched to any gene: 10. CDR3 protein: CASSRFATGGTDTQYF. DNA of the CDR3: TGTGCCAGCAGTCGGTTCGCGACAGGGGGAACAGATACGCAGTATTTT.

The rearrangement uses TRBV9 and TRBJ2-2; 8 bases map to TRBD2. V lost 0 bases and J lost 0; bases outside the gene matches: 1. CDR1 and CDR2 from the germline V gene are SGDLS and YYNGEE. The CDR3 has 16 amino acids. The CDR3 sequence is CASSVGSGANTGELFF. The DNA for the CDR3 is TGTGCCAGCAGCGTAGGTAGCGGGGCGAACACCGGGGAGCTGTTTTTT.

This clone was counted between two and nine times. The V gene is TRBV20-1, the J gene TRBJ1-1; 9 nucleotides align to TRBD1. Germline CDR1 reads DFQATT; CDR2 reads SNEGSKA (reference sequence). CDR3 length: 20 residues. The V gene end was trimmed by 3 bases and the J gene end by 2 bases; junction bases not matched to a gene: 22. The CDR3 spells CSASRQSARRGQGVNTEAFF. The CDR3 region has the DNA TGCAGTGCTAGTCGTCAGTCAGCCAGACGGGGACAGGGCGTAAACACTGAAGCTTTCTTT.

The CDR3 is CASRGQGASYGYTF. DNA for the CDR3: TGTGCCAGCAGGGGACAGGGGGCTAGCTATGGCTACACCTTC. The J gene is TRBJ1-2, the V gene TRBV2; 12 nucleotides match TRBD1. Germline trimming cut 6 bases from V and 4 bases from J; bases unmatched to any gene: 3. In germline, CDR1 is SNHLY, CDR2 FYNNEI. The CDR3 has 14 amino acids.

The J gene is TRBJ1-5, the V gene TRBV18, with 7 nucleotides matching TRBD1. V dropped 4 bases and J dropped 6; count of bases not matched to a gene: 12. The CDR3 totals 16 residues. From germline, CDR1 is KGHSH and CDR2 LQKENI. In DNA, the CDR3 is TGTGCCAGCTCACATTCTGAAACAGGGGTAGGTCAGCCCCAGCATTTT. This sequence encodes CASSHSETGVGQPQHF.